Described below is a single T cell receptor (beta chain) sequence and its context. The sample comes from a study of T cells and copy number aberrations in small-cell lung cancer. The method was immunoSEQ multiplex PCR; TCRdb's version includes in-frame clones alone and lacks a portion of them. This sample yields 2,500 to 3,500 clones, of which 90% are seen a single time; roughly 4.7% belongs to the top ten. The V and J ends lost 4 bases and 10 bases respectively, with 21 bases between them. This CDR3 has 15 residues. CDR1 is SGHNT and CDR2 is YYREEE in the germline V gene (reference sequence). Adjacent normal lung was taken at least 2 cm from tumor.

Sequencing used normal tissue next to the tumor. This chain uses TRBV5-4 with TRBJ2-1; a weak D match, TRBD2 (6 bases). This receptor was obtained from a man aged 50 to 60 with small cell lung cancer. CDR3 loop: CASSPESRGRGEQFF. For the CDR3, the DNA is TGTGCCAGCAGCCCGGAGAGTAGGGGACGGGGGGAGCAGTTCTTC.